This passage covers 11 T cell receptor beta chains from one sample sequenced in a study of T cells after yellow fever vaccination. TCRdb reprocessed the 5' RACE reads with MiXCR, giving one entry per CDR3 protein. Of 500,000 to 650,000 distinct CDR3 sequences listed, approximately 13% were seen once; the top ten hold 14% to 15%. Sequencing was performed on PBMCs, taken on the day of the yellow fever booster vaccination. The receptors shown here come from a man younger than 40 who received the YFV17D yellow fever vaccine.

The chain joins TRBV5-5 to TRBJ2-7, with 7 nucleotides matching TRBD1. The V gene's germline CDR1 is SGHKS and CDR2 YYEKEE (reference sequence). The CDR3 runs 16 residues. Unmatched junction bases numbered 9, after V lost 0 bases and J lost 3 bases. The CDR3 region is CASSLEGAGRVYEQYF. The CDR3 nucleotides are TGTGCCAGCAGCTTGGAGGGGGCGGGCCGGGTCTACGAGCAGTACTTC.

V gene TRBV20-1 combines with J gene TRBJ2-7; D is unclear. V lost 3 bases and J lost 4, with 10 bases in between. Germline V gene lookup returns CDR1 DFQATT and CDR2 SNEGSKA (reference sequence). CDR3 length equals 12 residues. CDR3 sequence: CSASPPTYEQYF. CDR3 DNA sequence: TGCAGTGCTAGCCCCCCGACGTACGAGCAGTACTTC.

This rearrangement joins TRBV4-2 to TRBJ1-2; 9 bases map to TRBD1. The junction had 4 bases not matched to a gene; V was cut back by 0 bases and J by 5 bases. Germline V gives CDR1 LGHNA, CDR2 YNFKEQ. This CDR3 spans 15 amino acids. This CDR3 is CASSQEGTGQYGYTF. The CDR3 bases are TGTGCCAGCAGCCAAGAAGGGACAGGGCAATATGGCTACACCTTC.

Here the CDR3 DNA reads TGTGCCAGCAGTGAATTGGCAGTAGGAACTGAAGCTTTCTTT. This sequence encodes CASSELAVGTEAFF. The gene calls are TRBV25-1 and TRBJ1-1; the D is unclear. Germline CDR1 is MGHDK and CDR2 is SYGVNS. V lost 1 base, J lost 5 bases, and 11 bases lay in between. This CDR3 region has 14 residues.

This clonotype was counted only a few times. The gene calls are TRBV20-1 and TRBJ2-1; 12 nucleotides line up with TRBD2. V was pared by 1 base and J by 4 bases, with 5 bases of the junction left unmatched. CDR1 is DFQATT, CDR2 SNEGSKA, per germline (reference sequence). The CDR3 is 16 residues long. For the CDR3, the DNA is TGCAGTGCTAGAGCGGCTAGCGGGAGGGCGTACAATGAGCAGTTCTTC. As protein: CSARAASGRAYNEQFF.

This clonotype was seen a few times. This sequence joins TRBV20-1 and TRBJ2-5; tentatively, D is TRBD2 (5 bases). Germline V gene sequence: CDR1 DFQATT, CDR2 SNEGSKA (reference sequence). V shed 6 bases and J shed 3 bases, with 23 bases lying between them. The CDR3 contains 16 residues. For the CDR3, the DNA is TGCAGTGCGACTCTGCTACGGGGAGCGGCCAAAGAGACCCAGTACTTC. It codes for CSATLLRGAAKETQYF.

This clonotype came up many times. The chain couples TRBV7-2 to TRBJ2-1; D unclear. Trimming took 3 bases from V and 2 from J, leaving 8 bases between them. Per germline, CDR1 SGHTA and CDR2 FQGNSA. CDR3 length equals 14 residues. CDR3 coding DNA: TGTGCCAGCAGCTTCGGGTTCGCCTACAATGAGCAGTTCTTC. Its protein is CASSFGFAYNEQFF. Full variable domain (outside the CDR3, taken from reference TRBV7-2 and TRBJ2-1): GAGVSQSPSNKVTEKGKDVELRCDPISGHTALYWYRQSLGQGLEFLIYFQGNSAPDKSGLPSDRFSAERTGGSVSTLTIQRTQQEDSAVYLCASSFGFAYNEQFFGPGTRLTVL.

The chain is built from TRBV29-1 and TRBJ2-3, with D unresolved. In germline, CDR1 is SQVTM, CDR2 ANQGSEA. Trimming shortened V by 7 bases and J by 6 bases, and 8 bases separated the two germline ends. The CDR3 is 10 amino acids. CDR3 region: CSAGADTQYF. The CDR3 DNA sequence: TGCAGCGCAGGCGCGGATACGCAGTATTTT.

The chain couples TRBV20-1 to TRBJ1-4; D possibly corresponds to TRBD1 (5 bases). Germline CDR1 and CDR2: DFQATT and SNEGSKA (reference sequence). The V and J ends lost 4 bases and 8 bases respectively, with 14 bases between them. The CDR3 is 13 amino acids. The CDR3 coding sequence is TGCAGTGCTACCAGACAGTCACAGGAAAAACTGTTTTTT. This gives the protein CSATRQSQEKLFF.

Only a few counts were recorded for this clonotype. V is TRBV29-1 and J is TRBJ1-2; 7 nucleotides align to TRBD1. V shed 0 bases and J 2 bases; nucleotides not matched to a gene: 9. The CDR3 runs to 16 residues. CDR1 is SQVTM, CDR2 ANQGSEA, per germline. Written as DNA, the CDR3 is TGCAGCGTTGAAGATCCTACGACAGGGAGGAACTATGGCTACACCTTC. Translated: CSVEDPTTGRNYGYTF.

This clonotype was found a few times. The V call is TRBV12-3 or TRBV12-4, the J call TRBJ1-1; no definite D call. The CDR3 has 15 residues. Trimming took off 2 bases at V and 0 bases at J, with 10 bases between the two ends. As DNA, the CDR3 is TGTGCCAGCAGTTTAAAATGGTATTTGAACACTGAAGCTTTCTTT. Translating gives CASSLKWYLNTEAFF.